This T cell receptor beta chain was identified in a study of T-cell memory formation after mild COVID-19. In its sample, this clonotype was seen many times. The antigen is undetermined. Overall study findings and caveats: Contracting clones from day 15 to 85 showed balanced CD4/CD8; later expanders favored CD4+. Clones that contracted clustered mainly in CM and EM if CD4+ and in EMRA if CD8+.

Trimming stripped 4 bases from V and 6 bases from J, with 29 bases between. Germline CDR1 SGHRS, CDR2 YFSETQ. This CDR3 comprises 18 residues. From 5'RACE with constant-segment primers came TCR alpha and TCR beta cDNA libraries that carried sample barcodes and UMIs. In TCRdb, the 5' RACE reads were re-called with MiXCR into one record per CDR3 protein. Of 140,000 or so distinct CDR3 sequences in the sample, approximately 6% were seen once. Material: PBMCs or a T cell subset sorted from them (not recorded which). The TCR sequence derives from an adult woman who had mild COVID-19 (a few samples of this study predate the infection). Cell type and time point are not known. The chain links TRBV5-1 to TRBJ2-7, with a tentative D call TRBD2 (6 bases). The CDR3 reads CASSPAGSSGVDQLEQYF. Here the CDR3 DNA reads TGCGCCAGCAGCCCGGCAGGGTCTTCGGGGGTGGACCAACTCGAGCAGTACTTC. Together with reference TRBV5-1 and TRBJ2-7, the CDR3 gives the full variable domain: KAGVTQTPRYLIKTRGQQVTLSCSPISGHRSVSWYQQTPGQGLQFLFEYFSETQRNKGNFPGRFSGRQFSNSRSEMNVSTLELGDSALYLCASSPAGSSGVDQLEQYFGPGTRLTVT.